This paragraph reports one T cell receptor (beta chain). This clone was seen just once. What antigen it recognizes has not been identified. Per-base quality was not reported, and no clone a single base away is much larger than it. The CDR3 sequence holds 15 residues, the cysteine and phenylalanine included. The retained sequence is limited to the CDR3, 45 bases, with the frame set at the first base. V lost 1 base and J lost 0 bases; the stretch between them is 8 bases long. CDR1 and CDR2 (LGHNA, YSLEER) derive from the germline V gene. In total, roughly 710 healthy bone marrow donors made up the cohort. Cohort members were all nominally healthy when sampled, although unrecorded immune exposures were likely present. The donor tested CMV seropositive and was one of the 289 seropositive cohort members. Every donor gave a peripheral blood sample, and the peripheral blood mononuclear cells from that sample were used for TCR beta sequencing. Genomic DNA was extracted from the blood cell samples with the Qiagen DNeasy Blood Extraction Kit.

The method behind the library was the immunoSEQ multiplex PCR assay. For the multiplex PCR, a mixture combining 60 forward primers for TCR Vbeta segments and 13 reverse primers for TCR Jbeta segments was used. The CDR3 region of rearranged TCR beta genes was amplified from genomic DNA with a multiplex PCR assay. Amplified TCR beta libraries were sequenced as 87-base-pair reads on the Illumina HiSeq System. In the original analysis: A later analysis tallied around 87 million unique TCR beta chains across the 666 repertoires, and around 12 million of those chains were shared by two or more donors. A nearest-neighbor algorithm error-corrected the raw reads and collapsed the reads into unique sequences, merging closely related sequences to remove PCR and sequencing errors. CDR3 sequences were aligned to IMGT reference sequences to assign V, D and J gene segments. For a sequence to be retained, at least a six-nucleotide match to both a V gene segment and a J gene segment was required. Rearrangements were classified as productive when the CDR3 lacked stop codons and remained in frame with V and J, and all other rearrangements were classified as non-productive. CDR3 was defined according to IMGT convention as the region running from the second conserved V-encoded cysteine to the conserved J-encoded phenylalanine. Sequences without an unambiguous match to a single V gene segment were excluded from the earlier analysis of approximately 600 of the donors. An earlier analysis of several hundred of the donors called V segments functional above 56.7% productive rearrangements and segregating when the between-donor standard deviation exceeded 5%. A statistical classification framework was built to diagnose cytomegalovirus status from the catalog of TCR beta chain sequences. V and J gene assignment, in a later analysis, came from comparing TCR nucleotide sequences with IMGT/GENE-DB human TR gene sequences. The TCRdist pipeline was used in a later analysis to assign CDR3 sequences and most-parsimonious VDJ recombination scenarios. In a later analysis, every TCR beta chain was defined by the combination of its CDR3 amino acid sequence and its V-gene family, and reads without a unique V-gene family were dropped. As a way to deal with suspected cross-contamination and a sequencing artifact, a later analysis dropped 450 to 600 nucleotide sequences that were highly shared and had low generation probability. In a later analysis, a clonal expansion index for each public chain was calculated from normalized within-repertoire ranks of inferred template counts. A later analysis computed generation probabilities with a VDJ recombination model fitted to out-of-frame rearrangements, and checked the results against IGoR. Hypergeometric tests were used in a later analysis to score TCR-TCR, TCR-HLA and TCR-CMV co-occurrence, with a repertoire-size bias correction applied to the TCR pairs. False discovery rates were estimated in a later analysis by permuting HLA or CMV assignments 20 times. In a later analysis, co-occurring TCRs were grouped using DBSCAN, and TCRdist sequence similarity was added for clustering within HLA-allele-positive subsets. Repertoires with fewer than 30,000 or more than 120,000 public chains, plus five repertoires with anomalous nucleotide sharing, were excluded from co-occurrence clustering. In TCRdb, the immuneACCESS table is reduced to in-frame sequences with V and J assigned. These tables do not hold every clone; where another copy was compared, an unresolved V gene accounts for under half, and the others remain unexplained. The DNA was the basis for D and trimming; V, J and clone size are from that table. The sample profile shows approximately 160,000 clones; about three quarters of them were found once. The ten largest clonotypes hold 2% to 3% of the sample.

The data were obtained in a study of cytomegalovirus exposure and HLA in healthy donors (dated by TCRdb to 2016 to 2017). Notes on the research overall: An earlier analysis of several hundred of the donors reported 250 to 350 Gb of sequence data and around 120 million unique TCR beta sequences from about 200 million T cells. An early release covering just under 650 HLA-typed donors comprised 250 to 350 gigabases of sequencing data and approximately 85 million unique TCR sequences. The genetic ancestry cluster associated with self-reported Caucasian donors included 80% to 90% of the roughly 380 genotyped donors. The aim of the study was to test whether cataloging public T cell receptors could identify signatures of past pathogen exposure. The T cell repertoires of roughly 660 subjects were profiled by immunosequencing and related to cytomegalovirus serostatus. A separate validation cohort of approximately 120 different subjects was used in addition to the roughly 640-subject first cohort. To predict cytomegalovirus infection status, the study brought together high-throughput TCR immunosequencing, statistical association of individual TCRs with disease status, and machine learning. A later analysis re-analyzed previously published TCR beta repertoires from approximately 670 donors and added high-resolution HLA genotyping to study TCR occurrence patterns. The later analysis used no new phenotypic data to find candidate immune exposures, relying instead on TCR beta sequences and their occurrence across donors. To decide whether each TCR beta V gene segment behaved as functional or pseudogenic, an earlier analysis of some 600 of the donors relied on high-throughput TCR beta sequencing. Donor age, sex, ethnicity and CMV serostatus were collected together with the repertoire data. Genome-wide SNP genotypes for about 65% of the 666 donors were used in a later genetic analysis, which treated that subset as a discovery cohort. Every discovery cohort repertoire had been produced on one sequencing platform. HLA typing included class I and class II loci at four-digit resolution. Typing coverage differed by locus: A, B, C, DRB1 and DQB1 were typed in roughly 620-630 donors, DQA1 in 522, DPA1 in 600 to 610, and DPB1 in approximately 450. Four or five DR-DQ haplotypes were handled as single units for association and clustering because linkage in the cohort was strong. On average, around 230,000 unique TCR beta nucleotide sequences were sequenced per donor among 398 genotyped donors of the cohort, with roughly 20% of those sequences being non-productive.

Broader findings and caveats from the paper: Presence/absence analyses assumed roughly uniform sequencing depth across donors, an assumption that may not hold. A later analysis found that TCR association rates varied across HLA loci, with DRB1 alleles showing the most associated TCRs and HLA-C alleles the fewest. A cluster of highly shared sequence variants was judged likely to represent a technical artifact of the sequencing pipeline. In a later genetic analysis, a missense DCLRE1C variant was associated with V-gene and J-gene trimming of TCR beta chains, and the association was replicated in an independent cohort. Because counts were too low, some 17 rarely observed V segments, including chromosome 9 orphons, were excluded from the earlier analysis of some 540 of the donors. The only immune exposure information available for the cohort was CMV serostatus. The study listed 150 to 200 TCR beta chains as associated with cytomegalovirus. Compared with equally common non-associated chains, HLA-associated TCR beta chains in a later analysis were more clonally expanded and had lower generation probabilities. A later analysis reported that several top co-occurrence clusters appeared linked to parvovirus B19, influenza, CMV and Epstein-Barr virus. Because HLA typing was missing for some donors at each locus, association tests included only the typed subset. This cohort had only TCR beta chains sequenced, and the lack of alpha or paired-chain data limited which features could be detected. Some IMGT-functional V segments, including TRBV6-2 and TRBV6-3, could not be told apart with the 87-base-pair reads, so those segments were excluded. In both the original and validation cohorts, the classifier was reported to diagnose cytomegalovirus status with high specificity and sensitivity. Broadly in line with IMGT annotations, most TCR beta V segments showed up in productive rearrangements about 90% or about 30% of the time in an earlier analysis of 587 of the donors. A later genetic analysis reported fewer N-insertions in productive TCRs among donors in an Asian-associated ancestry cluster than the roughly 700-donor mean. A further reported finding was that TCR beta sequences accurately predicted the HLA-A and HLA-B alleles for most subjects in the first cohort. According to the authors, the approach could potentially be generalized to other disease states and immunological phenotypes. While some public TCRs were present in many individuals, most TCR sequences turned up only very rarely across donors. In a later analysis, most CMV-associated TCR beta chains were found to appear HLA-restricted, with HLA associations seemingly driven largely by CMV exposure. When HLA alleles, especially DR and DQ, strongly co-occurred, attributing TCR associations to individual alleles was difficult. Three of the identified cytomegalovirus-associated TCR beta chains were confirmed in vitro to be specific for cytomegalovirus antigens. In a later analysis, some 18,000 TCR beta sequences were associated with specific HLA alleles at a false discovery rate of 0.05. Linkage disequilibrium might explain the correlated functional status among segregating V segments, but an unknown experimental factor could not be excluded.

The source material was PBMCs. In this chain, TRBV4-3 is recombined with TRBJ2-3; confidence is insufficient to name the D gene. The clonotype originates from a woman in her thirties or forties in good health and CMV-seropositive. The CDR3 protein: CASSQGASSTDTQYF. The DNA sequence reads TGCGCCAGCAGCCAAGGGGCATCTAGCACAGATACGCAGTATTTT.